These 29 T cell receptor beta chains share one sample of origin, sequenced in a study of memory CD4+ T cells and cytomegalovirus serostatus. Only in-frame clones appear in the TCRdb table, and some are missing; sequencing was by immunoSEQ multiplex PCR. The data show 50,000 to 65,000 clones, with about 80% seen just once and 1.3% to 1.5% held by the top ten. Single viable CD3+CD4+CD8-CD45RO+ cells were sorted as the memory CD4+ T cells. Specimen: memory CD4+ T cells from blood. Receptors were obtained from an adult in good health and CMV-seropositive.

This clone was picked up one time. The J gene is TRBJ2-5, the V gene TRBV19, with D perhaps assigned TRBD1 or TRBD2 (6 bases each). The CDR3 contains 13 residues. With 7 bases removed from V and 5 bases from J, the gap between germline ends came to 14 bases. Per the germline V gene, CDR1 is LNHDA and CDR2 is SQIVND (reference sequence). The CDR3 DNA follows: TGTGCCAGTAATCAAGGAGGGGGGGAGACCCAGTACTTC. This sequence encodes CASNQGGGETQYF.

The CDR3 sequence is CASSSRGGPQTQYF. The DNA for the CDR3 is TGTGCCAGCAGCTCCCGGGGGGGCCCCCAGACCCAGTACTTC. The chain joins TRBV5-4 to TRBJ2-5, with 8 bases lining up with TRBD2. The ends lost 3 bases at V and 6 bases at J; junction bases unmatched: 7. This CDR3 is 14 amino acids long. Per the germline V gene, CDR1 is SGHNT and CDR2 is YYREEE (reference sequence).

This clone was detected only a few times. V and J are TRBV19 and TRBJ1-1; the match to TRBD1 covers 8 bases. The germline CDR1 and CDR2 sequences are LNHDA and SQIVND (reference sequence). Trimming at V came to 7 bases and at J to 4 bases, leaving 8 bases not matched to a gene. There are 14 residues in the CDR3. CDR3 sequence reads: CASMAYRGTTEAFF. The CDR3 DNA reads TGTGCCAGTATGGCCTACAGGGGGACCACTGAAGCTTTCTTT.

The chain carries TRBV6-6 and TRBJ1-5; D ambiguous. The germline V and J ends were trimmed by 6 bases and 4 bases, with 10 bases remaining between them. Germline values: CDR1 MNHNY, CDR2 SVGAGI (reference sequence). The CDR3 contains 13 residues. CDR3 in DNA: TGTGCCAGCAGCTCATACCATAATCAGCCCCAGCATTTT. Translated: CASSSYHNQPQHF.

V and J are TRBV18 and TRBJ2-7; 9 bases line up with TRBD1. The germline gives CDR1 KGHSH, CDR2 LQKENI. V was pared by 4 bases and J by 4 bases, with 5 bases of the junction left unmatched. The CDR3 is 14 amino acids. The CDR3 region is CASSLDRGKYEQYF. As DNA, the CDR3 is TGTGCCAGCTCACTCGACAGGGGGAAGTACGAGCAGTACTTC.

This chain uses TRBV6-6 with TRBJ1-1; TRBD1 matches at 10 bases. The germline CDR1 and CDR2 sequences are MNHNY and SVGAGI (reference sequence). V trimming: 6 bases; J trimming: 0 bases; junction bases outside the gene matches: 7. This CDR3 has 16 residues. The CDR3 loop is CASSPGTGVMNTEAFF. The CDR3 DNA is TGTGCCAGCAGCCCGGGGACAGGGGTAATGAACACTGAAGCTTTCTTT.

The chain has TRBV14 and TRBJ2-3, with 9 bases fitting TRBD2. V was pared by 4 bases and J by 2 bases, with 7 bases of the junction left unmatched. The CDR3 is 16 residues long. The germline gives CDR1 SGHDN, CDR2 FVKESK. In nucleotides, the CDR3 is TGTGCCAGCAGCCTCTTGACTAGCGGTTACACAGATACGCAGTATTTT. Encoded protein: CASSLLTSGYTDTQYF.

This clone was detected once. The chain combines TRBV2 with TRBJ2-5; 7 bases line up with TRBD2. With V trimmed by 8 bases and J by 2 bases, 8 bases remained unmatched. The CDR3 is 14 residues long. CDR1 SNHLY and CDR2 FYNNEI come from the germline V gene. The CDR3 bases are TGTGCCAGCGGGAGGGGAGGGTTACAAGAGACCCAGTACTTC. Amino acids: CASGRGGLQETQYF.

This chain links TRBV2 with TRBJ2-2, with D uncertain. Germline CDR1 SNHLY, CDR2 FYNNEI. The V and J ends lost 4 bases and 3 bases respectively, with 3 bases between them. CDR3 length: 12 residues. This chain's CDR3 is CASSADTGELFF. The CDR3 DNA is TGTGCCAGCAGTGCCGACACCGGGGAGCTGTTTTTT.

CDR3 sequence: CASSSRTNYEQYF. Here the CDR3 DNA reads TGCGCCAGCAGCTCCCGGACCAACTACGAGCAGTACTTC. The V call is TRBV4-3, the J call TRBJ2-7, with D unresolved. Between the trimmed V and J ends, which lost 5 bases and 3 bases, there was a span of 11 bases. Germline CDR1 reads LGHNA; CDR2 reads YSLEER. The CDR3 runs to 13 residues.

The gene calls are TRBV5-1 and TRBJ1-4; no firm D call. Germline-derived CDR1 and CDR2 are SGHRS and YFSETQ. The CDR3 runs 14 residues. Between the trimmed V and J ends, which lost 1 base and 10 bases, there was a span of 14 bases. CDR3 nucleotides: TGCGCCAGCAGCTTGCAGAGCCCTGAAGGAAAACTGTTTTTT. It encodes CASSLQSPEGKLFF.

J is TRBJ2-7 and V is TRBV6-5; no firm D call. From germline, CDR1 is MNHEY and CDR2 SVGAGI. The CDR3 runs 15 residues. Trimming cost V 4 bases and J 3 bases, with 16 bases left between them. The CDR3 loop is CASSSTKSLFYEQYF. The CDR3 DNA reads as TGTGCCAGCAGTTCCACTAAGTCGCTTTTCTACGAGCAGTACTTC.

This rearrangement joins TRBV9 to TRBJ1-1, with 8 bases fitting TRBD1. CDR3 size: 14 residues. Germline values: CDR1 SGDLS, CDR2 YYNGEE. The ends lost 3 bases at V and 7 bases at J; junction bases unmatched: 8. The CDR3 protein is CASSAFDRGGEAFF. CDR3 coding DNA: TGTGCCAGCAGCGCCTTCGACAGGGGAGGTGAAGCTTTCTTT.

This clone has only a few counts. The V and J genes are TRBV6-1 and TRBJ1-5; D unresolved. The CDR3 runs 14 residues. In germline, CDR1 is MNHNS, CDR2 SASEGT. The ends were cut back, 7 bases at V and 0 bases at J, with 10 bases in the middle. CDR3 DNA: TGTGCCAGCACGGCGGATTCTAGCAATCAGCCCCAGCATTTT. Its translation: CASTADSSNQPQHF.

The chain couples TRBV11-3 to TRBJ2-5; 13 bases align to TRBD2. The length of the CDR3 is 15 residues. V dropped 3 bases and J dropped 2; count of bases not matched to a gene: 0. CDR1 and CDR2 (germline): SGHNT, YENEEA. The chain's CDR3 is CASSLGLAGQETQYF. The CDR3 nucleotides are TGTGCCAGCAGCTTGGGACTAGCGGGACAAGAGACCCAGTACTTC.

The rearrangement links TRBV11-2 to TRBJ1-1; tentatively, D is TRBD1 (5 bases). V was trimmed by 2 bases and J by 0 bases, leaving 13 bases between them. CDR1 is SGHAT, CDR2 FQNNGV, per germline. This CDR3 comprises 16 residues. CDR3 region: CASSLPQGGMNTEAFF. The CDR3 nucleotides read TGTGCCAGCAGCTTACCGCAGGGTGGGATGAACACTGAAGCTTTCTTT.

This clone was counted between two and nine times. The chain combines TRBV19 with TRBJ2-2; 9 nucleotides match TRBD2. Germline CDR1 is LNHDA and CDR2 is SQIVND (reference sequence). The ends lost 7 bases at V and 0 bases at J; junction bases unmatched: 15. The CDR3 runs to 19 residues. CDR3 nucleotides: TGTGCCAGTACCCTCCCTTGGGGGGTAGCGGGGGCGAACACCGGGGAGCTGTTTTTT. As protein: CASTLPWGVAGANTGELFF.

The chain is built from TRBV28 and TRBJ2-7, with a tentative D call TRBD2 (5 bases). The CDR3 covers 14 residues. V was shortened by 7 bases and J by 2 bases, with 15 bases between the two germline ends. Per germline, CDR1 MDHEN and CDR2 SYDVKM. CDR3 loop: CASISPGKTYEQYF. The CDR3 nucleotides are TGTGCCAGCATCTCGCCCGGGAAGACCTACGAGCAGTACTTC.

The chain employs TRBV27 and TRBJ2-3, with 7 bases identical to TRBD2. This CDR3 region has 15 residues. Per germline, CDR1 MNHEY and CDR2 SMNVEV (reference sequence). J gave up 2 bases and V 8 bases, and 10 bases lay outside the gene matches. The CDR3 DNA reads TGTGCCAGCTCACTCGGCGGGAGTACCACAGATACGCAGTATTTT. Encoded protein: CASSLGGSTTDTQYF.

This clone appeared a few times. Other DNA sequences in this sample translate to the same CDR3. The chain has TRBV30 and TRBJ1-3; perhaps TRBD1 as D (5 bases). V was shortened by 2 bases and J by 0 bases, with 11 bases between the two germline ends. CDR1 GTSNPN and CDR2 SVGIG come from the germline V gene (reference sequence). The CDR3 is 15 amino acids. The CDR3 DNA is TGTGCCTGGAGTCGGGACTCGGGCTCTGGAAACACCATATATTTT. Translating it yields CAWSRDSGSGNTIYF.

This chain connects TRBV7-2 to TRBJ1-1; possibly TRBD1 for D (5 bases). Germline-derived CDR1 and CDR2 are SGHTA and FQGNSA. V lost 2 bases and J lost 7, with 8 bases in between. CDR3 length equals 12 residues. CDR3 sequence reads: CASSLLGVEAFF. As DNA, the CDR3 is TGTGCCAGCAGCTTATTAGGGGTTGAAGCTTTCTTT.

The chain couples TRBV7-9 to TRBJ1-2, with 11 nucleotides matching TRBD1. Trimming took 0 bases from V and 14 from J; bases not matched to a gene: 5. CDR3 length: 13 amino acids. Germline CDR1 reads SEHNR; CDR2 reads FQNEAQ (reference sequence). CDR3 residues: CASSLAGQGVLTF. DNA of the CDR3: TGTGCCAGCAGCTTAGCGGGACAGGGGGTTTTGACCTTC.

The genes are TRBV20-1 and TRBJ2-5; tentative D call: TRBD2 (5 bases). Trimming pared 1 base from V and 8 bases from J, leaving 8 bases between. Germline V gives CDR1 DFQATT, CDR2 SNEGSKA (reference sequence). CDR3 length: 11 residues. CDR3 residues: CSARGPGTQYF. For the CDR3, the DNA is TGCAGTGCTAGAGGCCCGGGAACCCAGTACTTC.

This rearrangement joins TRBV7-3 to TRBJ1-3; D not certain. This CDR3 is built from 16 residues. The germline V and J ends were trimmed by 4 bases and 0 bases, with 13 bases remaining between them. Germline CDR1 SGHTA, CDR2 FQGTGA. The CDR3, as DNA: TGTGCCAGCAGCTCGGGTCCTTTAAGCTCTGGAAACACCATATATTTT. This gives the protein CASSSGPLSSGNTIYF.

This chain links TRBV27 with TRBJ1-1; D is ambiguous. The V gene lost 0 bases and the J gene lost 3 bases, with 8 bases spanning the gap. From germline, CDR1 is MNHEY and CDR2 SMNVEV (reference sequence). The CDR3 has 14 residues. The CDR3 DNA reads TGTGCCAGCAGTTTATCTGGGCCCTACACTGAAGCTTTCTTT. This codes for CASSLSGPYTEAFF.

This chain uses TRBV5-5 with TRBJ2-7; 8 bases align to TRBD1. Germline assignment: CDR1 SGHKS and CDR2 YYEKEE (reference sequence). This CDR3 has 15 residues. V lost 5 bases, J lost 4 bases, and 11 bases stayed unmatched. The CDR3 nucleotides read TGTGCCAGCAGTCAAGCAGGGGGCCCTGTTTACGAGCAGTACTTC. Translating it yields CASSQAGGPVYEQYF.

The chain couples TRBV7-9 to TRBJ2-1, with 8 nucleotides matching TRBD2. V was clipped by 5 bases and J by 0 bases; unmatched bases: 3. Germline CDR1 reads SEHNR; CDR2 reads FQNEAQ (reference sequence). The CDR3 runs 15 residues. This CDR3 reads CASSPGGSSYNEQFF. The CDR3 nucleotides read TGTGCCAGCAGCCCGGGGGGGAGCTCCTACAATGAGCAGTTCTTC.

The genes are TRBV6-1 and TRBJ1-5; D uncertain. CDR1 and CDR2 from the germline V gene are MNHNS and SASEGT. This CDR3 comprises 14 residues. The V end lost 6 bases, the J end lost 0 bases, and 9 bases lay between the germline ends. The CDR3 DNA sequence: TGTGCCAGCAGCCACAGTGATAGCAATCAGCCCCAGCATTTT. Translation gives CASSHSDSNQPQHF.

J is TRBJ2-7 and V is TRBV6-5; D unresolved. In germline, CDR1 is MNHEY, CDR2 SVGAGI. The CDR3 has 14 residues. Between the trimmed V and J ends, which lost 0 bases and 5 bases, there was a span of 11 bases. The CDR3 sequence is CASSYSITPNEQYF. The CDR3 nucleotides read TGTGCCAGCAGTTACTCGATAACACCTAACGAGCAGTACTTC.